Below, 7 T cell receptor beta chains from the same sample are listed, as sequenced in a study of OX40 agonist ivuxolimab in advanced cancers. The protocol was immunoSEQ multiplex PCR, while the TCRdb copy is restricted to in-frame clones and leaves out a portion. Of tens of thousands of clones listed, about nine tenths are singletons. This material consisted of CD4+ or CD8+ T cells sorted from blood, taken in a trial of the OX40 agonist ivuxolimab. These receptors were collected from an adult with an advanced solid tumor such as melanoma, head and neck, liver or kidney cancer.

V and J are TRBV9 and TRBJ1-4; D is perhaps TRBD1 (5 bases). The germline V and J ends were trimmed by 3 bases and 7 bases, with 16 bases remaining between them. The CDR3 has 15 amino acids. CDR1 and CDR2 from the germline V gene are SGDLS and YYNGEE. The CDR3 DNA reads as TGTGCCAGCAGCGCCCGGGGGGACCGTGGTGAAAAACTGTTTTTT. Translated, it gives CASSARGDRGEKLFF.

The chain links TRBV4-1 to TRBJ2-5, with D tentatively TRBD2 (5 bases). Trimming removed 3 bases at V and 1 base at J, with 12 bases between. The CDR3 sequence is 15 residues long. Germline CDR1 is MGHRA and CDR2 is YSYEKL. The chain's CDR3 is CASSHIPGTQETQYF. CDR3 DNA: TGCGCCAGCAGCCACATACCGGGAACCCAAGAGACCCAGTACTTC.

This clone was observed a single time. J is TRBJ2-3 and V is TRBV28; D is unclear. Between the trimmed V and J ends, which lost 4 bases and 2 bases, there was a span of 7 bases. Germline V gene data show CDR1 as MDHEN and CDR2 as SYDVKM. This CDR3 region has 13 residues. The CDR3 protein is CASSSADTDTQYF. DNA for the CDR3: TGTGCCAGCAGTTCTGCCGACACAGATACGCAGTATTTT.

The chain carries TRBV28 and TRBJ1-2, with D unclear. Trimming pared 5 bases from V and 8 bases from J, leaving 15 bases between. The length of the CDR3 is 13 residues. Looked up from germline, CDR1 is MDHEN and CDR2 is SYDVKM. The CDR3 sequence: CASSPANREGYTF. The DNA of the CDR3 is TGTGCCAGCAGTCCCGCAAATCGAGAAGGCTACACCTTC.

The J gene is TRBJ1-2, the V gene TRBV7-9; possibly TRBD1 for D (5 bases). The germline V gene has CDR1 SEHNR and CDR2 FQNEAQ (reference sequence). The V end was cut by 2 bases, the J end by 4 bases, with 11 bases between. This CDR3 has 14 amino acids. CDR3 residues: CASSLNGTVYGYTF. CDR3 bases: TGTGCCAGCAGCTTAAACGGGACGGTCTATGGCTACACCTTC.

The rearrangement links TRBV27 to TRBJ1-5; D not certain. This CDR3 has 12 residues. CDR1 and CDR2 (germline): MNHEY, SMNVEV (reference sequence). Trimming stripped 4 bases from V and 7 bases from J, with 8 bases between. CDR3 region: CASSSGGQPQHF. CDR3 sequence (DNA): TGTGCCAGCAGTTCGGGCGGACAGCCCCAGCATTTT.

The chain couples TRBV4-1 to TRBJ2-1, with D perhaps matching TRBD1 or TRBD2 (5 bases each). Between the trimmed V and J ends, which lost 2 bases and 3 bases, there was a span of 14 bases. This CDR3 is 16 amino acids long. CDR1 and CDR2 from the germline V gene are MGHRA and YSYEKL. CDR3 DNA sequence: TGCGCCAGCAGCCAATTCGGGGTTAGGGGCTACAATGAGCAGTTCTTC. Translation gives CASSQFGVRGYNEQFF.